In this sample, the clone carrying this T cell receptor (beta chain) turned up a few times. TCRdb processed the 5' RACE reads anew with MiXCR; each CDR3 protein has one entry. This table holds a few hundred thousand distinct CDR3 sequences, 6% to 7% found once. Germline values: CDR1 SNHLY, CDR2 FYNNEI. Unmatched junction bases numbered 4, after V lost 2 bases and J lost 0 bases. This CDR3 has 16 residues. This record belongs to a study of identical twins. These data also formed part of another study, on T cells expressing NK-cell markers.

The TCR comes from a woman between 18 and 29 years old in good health. The chain carries TRBV2 and TRBJ2-1, with 7 bases fitting TRBD2. Sequencing was performed on CD8+ T cells sorted from blood. The DNA of the CDR3 is TGTGCCAGCAGTGAATTGCTAGCGGACTCCTACAATGAGCAGTTCTTC. Its protein product is CASSELLADSYNEQFF. The full variable domain, rest sourced from reference TRBV2 and TRBJ2-1, is EPEVTQTPSHQVTQMGQEVILRCVPISNHLYFYWYRQILGQKVEFLVSFYNNEISEKSEIFDDQFSVERPDGSNFTLKIRSTKLEDSAMYFCASSELLADSYNEQFFGPGTRLTVL.